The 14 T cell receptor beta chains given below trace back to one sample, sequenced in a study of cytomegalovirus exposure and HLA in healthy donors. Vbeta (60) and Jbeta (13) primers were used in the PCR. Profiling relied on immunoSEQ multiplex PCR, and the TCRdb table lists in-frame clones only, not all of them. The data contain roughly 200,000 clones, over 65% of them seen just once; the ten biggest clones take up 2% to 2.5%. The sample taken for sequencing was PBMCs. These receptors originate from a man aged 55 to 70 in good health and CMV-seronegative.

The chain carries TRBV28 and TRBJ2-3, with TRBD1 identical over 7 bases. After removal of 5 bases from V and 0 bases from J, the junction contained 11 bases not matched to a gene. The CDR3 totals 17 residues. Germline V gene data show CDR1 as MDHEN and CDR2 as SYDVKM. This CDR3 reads CASSPLTGTASTDTQYF. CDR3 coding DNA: TGTGCCAGCAGTCCCCTTACCGGGACAGCGAGCACAGATACGCAGTATTTT.

CDR3 amino acids: CASSSQGPAIGNEQYF. The DNA of the CDR3 is TGTGCCAGCAGTTCACAGGGGCCAGCAATCGGGAACGAGCAGTACTTC. The chain uses TRBV6-5 and TRBJ2-7; 7 bases map to TRBD1. The V and J ends lost 4 bases and 5 bases, in that order; junction bases with no gene match: 14. This CDR3 is built from 16 residues. Germline lookup yields CDR1 MNHEY and CDR2 SVGAGI.

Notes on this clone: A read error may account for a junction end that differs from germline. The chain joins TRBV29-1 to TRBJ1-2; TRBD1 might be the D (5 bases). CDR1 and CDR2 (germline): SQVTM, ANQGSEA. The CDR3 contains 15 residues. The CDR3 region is CSVEGGERGNYGYPF. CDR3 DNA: TGCAGCGTTGAAGGGGGGGAGCGAGGTAACTATGGCTACCCCTTC.

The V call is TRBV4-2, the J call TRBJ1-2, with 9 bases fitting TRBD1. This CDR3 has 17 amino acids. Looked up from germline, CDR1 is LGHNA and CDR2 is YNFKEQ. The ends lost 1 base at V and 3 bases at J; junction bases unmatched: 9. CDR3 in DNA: TGTGCCAGCAGCCAAGGATCTAGGCGGGACAGGGACTATGGCTACACCTTC. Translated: CASSQGSRRDRDYGYTF.

CDR3 in amino acids: CASSEPRQAAYGYTF. The CDR3 DNA sequence: TGTGCCAGCAGTGAACCCCGACAGGCCGCCTATGGCTACACCTTC. The rearrangement joins TRBV6-1 to TRBJ1-2; D perhaps matches TRBD1 (6 bases). The CDR3 runs 15 residues. Per germline, CDR1 MNHNS and CDR2 SASEGT. V was pared by 2 bases and J by 4 bases, with 14 bases between.

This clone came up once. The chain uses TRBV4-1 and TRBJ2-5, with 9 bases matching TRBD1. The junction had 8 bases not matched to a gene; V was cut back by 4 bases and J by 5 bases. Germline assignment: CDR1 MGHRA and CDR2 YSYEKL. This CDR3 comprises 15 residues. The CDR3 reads CASSLYGQGRETQYF. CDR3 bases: TGCGCCAGCAGCCTCTATGGACAGGGGAGGGAGACCCAGTACTTC.

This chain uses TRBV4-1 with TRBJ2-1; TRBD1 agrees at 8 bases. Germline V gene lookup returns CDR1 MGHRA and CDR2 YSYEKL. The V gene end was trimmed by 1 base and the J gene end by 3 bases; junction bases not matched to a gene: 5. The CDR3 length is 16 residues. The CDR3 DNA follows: TGCGCCAGCAGCCAAGCTAGGACAGGGCACTACAATGAGCAGTTCTTC. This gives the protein CASSQARTGHYNEQFF.

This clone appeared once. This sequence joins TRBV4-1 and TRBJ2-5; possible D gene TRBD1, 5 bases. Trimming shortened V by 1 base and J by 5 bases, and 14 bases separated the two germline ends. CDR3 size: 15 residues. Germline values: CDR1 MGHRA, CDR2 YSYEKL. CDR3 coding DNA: TGCGCCAGCAGCCAAGGTGACAGTTACGGGGAGACCCAGTACTTC. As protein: CASSQGDSYGETQYF.

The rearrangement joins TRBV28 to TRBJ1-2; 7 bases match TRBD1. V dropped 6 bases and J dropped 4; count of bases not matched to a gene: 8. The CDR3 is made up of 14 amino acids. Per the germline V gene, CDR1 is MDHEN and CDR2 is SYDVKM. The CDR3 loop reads CASSSRTGTYGYTF. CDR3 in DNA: TGTGCCAGCAGCTCACGGACAGGAACCTATGGCTACACCTTC.

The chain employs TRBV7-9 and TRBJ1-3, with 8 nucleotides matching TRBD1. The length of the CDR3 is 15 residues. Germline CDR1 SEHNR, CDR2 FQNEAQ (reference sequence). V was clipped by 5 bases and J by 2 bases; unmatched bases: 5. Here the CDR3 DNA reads TGTGCCAGCAGCCTCGGACAGGGAGCTGGAAACACCATATATTTT. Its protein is CASSLGQGAGNTIYF.

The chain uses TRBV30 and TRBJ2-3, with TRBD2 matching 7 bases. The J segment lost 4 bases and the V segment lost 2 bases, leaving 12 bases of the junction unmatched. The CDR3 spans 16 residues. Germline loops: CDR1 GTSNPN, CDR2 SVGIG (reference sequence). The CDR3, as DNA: TGTGCCTGGAGTATTAACGCTGGCGGGAGTTCAGATACGCAGTATTTT. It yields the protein CAWSINAGGSSDTQYF. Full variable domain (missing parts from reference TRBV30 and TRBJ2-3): SQTIHQWPATLVQPVGSPLSLECTVEGTSNPNLYWYRQAAGRGLQLLFYSVGIGQISSEVPQNLSASRPQDRQFILSSKKLLLSDSGFYLCAWSINAGGSSDTQYFGPGTRLTVL.

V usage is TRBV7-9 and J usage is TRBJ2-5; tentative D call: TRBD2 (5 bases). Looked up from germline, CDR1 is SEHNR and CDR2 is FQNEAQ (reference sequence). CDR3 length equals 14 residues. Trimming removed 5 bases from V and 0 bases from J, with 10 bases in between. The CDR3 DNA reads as TGTGCCAGCAGCGAACAGCGGTACCAAGAGACCCAGTACTTC. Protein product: CASSEQRYQETQYF.

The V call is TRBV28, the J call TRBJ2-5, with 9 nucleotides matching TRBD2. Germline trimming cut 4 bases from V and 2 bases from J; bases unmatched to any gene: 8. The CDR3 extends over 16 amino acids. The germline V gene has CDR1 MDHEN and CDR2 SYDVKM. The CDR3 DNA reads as TGTGCCAGCAGTTGGTTAGCGGGAGAGATTCAAGAGACCCAGTACTTC. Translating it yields CASSWLAGEIQETQYF.

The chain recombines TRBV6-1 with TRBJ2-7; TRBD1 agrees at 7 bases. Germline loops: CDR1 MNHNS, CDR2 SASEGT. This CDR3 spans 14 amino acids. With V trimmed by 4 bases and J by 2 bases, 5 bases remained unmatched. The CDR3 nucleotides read TGTGCCAGCAGTGTGACAGGGTCAGCCTACGAGCAGTACTTC. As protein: CASSVTGSAYEQYF.